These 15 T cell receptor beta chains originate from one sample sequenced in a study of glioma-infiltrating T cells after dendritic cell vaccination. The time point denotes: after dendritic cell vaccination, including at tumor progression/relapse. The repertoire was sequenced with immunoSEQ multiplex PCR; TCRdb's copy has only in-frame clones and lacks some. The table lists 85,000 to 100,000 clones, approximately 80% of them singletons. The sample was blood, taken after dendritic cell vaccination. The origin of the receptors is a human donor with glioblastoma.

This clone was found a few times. The CDR3 loop reads CASSGVGTGDEKLFF. The CDR3 DNA sequence: TGTGCCAGCAGCGGAGTCGGGACAGGGGATGAAAAACTGTTTTTT. This chain uses TRBV9 with TRBJ1-4, with 10 bases matching TRBD1. Germline V lookup: CDR1 SGDLS, CDR2 YYNGEE. This CDR3 has 15 residues. The V segment lost 3 bases and the J segment 6 bases; nucleotides outside the gene matches: 5.

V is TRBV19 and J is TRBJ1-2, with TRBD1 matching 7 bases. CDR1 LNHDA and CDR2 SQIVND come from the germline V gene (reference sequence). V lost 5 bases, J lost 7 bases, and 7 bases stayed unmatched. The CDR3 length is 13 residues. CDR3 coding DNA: TGTGCCAGTAGTCATGACAGGGAGTTTGGCTACACCTTC. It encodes CASSHDREFGYTF.

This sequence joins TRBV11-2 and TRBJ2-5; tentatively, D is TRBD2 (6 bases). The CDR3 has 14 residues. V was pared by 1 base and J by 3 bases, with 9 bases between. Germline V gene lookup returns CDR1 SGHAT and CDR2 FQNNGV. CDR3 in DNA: TGTGCCAGCAGCTTAGTGTGGGGGGAAGAGACCCAGTACTTC. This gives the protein CASSLVWGEETQYF. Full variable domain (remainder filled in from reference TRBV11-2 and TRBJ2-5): EAGVAQSPRYKIIEKRQSVAFWCNPISGHATLYWYQQILGQGPKLLIQFQNNGVVDDSQLPKDRFSAERLKGVDSTLKIQPAKLEDSAVYLCASSLVWGEETQYFGPGTRLLVL.

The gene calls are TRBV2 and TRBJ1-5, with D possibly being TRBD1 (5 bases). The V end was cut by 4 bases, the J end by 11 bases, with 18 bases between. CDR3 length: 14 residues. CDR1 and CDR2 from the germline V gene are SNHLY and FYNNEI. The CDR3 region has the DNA TGTGCCAGCAGTGGAACAGCCCGCCCAGGGTCCCAGCATTTT. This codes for CASSGTARPGSQHF.

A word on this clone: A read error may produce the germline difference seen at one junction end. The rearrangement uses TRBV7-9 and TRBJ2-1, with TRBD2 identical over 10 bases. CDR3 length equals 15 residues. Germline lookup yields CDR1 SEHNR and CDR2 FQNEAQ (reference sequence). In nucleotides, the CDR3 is TGTGCCAGCACCTTAACTAGCGGGGCCTACAATGAGCAGTTCTTC. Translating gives CASTLTSGAYNEQFF.

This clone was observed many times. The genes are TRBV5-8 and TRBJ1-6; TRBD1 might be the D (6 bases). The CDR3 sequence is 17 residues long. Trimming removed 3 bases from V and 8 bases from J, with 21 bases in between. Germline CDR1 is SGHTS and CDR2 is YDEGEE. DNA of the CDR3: TGTGCCAGCAGCTGGCTGGGGGGGGCACAGGCAGATTCACCCCTCCACTTT. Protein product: CASSWLGGAQADSPLHF.

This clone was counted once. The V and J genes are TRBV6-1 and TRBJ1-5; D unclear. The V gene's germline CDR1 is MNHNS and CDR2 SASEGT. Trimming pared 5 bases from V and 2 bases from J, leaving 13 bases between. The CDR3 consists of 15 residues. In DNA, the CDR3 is TGTGCCAGCAGTCCGGAGGGCGCGGGCAATCAGCCCCAGCATTTT. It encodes CASSPEGAGNQPQHF.

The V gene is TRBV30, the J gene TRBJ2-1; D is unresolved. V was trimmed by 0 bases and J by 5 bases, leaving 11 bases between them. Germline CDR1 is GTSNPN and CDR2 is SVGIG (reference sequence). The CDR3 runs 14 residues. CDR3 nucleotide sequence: TGTGCCTGGAGTGTACTCGACGAGGACAATGAGCAGTTCTTC. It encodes CAWSVLDEDNEQFF.

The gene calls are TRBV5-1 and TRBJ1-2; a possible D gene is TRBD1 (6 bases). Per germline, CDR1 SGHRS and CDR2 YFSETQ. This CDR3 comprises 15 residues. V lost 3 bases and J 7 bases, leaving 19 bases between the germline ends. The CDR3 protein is CASSYRTDLLPGYTF. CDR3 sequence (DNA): TGCGCCAGCAGCTACCGGACAGACTTGCTCCCTGGCTACACCTTC.

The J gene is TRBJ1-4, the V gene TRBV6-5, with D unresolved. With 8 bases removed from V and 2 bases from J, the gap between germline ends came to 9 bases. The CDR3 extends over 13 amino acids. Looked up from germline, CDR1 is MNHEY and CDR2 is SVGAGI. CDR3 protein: CASRGLTNEKLFF. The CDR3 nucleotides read TGTGCCAGCCGCGGTTTGACTAATGAAAAACTGTTTTTT.

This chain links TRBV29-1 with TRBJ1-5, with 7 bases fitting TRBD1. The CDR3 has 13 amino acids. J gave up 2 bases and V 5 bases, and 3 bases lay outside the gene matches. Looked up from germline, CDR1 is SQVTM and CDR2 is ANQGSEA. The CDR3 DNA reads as TGCAGCGTTACAGGGGAGCGCAATCAGCCCCAGCATTTT. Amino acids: CSVTGERNQPQHF.

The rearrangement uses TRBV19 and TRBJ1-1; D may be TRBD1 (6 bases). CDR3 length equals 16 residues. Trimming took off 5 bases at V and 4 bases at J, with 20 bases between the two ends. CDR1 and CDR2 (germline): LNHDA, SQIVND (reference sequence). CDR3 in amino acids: CASSFRQVDTGTEAFF. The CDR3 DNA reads TGTGCCAGTAGTTTCCGACAGGTAGATACGGGCACTGAAGCTTTCTTT.

The DNA for the CDR3 is TGTGCCAGCAGCTTAGCAGGGGTTGGCTATGGCTACACCTTC. Encoded protein: CASSLAGVGYGYTF. The chain uses TRBV5-4 and TRBJ1-2; maybe TRBD1 (6 bases). The germline gives CDR1 SGHNT, CDR2 YYREEE (reference sequence). Between the trimmed V and J ends, which lost 2 bases and 4 bases, there was a span of 12 bases. This CDR3 comprises 14 residues. Filled out from reference TRBV5-4 and TRBJ1-2, the complete variable domain reads ETGVTQSPTHLIKTRGQQVTLRCSSQSGHNTVSWYQQALGQGPQFIFQYYREEENGRGNFPPRFSGLQFPNYSSELNVNALELDDSALYLCASSLAGVGYGYTFGSGTRLTVV.

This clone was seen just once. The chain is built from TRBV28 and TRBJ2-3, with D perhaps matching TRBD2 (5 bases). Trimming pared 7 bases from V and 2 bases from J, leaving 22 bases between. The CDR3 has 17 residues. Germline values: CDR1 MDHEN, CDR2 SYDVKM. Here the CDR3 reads CASTKRVGTGFTDTQYF. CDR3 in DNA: TGTGCCAGCACCAAGAGGGTGGGAACCGGGTTCACAGATACGCAGTATTTT. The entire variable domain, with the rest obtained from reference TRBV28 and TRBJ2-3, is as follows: DVKVTQSSRYLVKRTGEKVFLECVQDMDHENMFWYRQDPGLGLRLIYFSYDVKMKEKGDIPEGYSVSREKKERFSLILESASTNQTSMYLCASTKRVGTGFTDTQYFGPGTRLTVL.

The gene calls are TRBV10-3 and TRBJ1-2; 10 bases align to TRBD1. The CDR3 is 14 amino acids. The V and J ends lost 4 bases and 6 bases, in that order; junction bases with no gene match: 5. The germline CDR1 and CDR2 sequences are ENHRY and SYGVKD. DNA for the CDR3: TGTGCCATCAGTGCTATGGGACAGGGGAATGGCTACACCTTC. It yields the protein CAISAMGQGNGYTF.